The clone carrying this T cell receptor (beta chain) was recorded a few times. The antigen is undetermined. With 3 bases removed from V and 4 bases from J, the gap between germline ends came to 11 bases. This CDR3 spans 14 amino acids. Germline lookup yields CDR1 KGHDR and CDR2 SFDVKD. The sample is drawn from a study of T cells in Graves' hyperthyroidism and ophthalmopathy. Overall study findings and caveats: Before onset, by a median of approximately 6.8 months, the model predicted ophthalmopathy.

There were TCR beta CDR3 regions amplified from RNA transcripts. RT-PCR in the first round (using the HTBI primer set) targeted the TCR CDR3. MiXCR, applied by TCRdb to the multiplex PCR reads, yields one record per CDR3 protein. The sample holds 200,000 to 300,000 distinct CDR3 sequences, approximately 25% seen once. The PBMCs were sourced from fresh peripheral blood (less than 11 ml). This clonotype was obtained from a woman in her thirties or forties with Graves' ophthalmopathy. Specimen: blood. The rearrangement joins TRBV24-1 to TRBJ1-2, with D uncertain. CDR3 sequence (DNA): TGTGCCACCAGTGATAAGACTGATACCTATGGCTACACCTTC. This encodes CATSDKTDTYGYTF.